The 20 T cell receptor beta chains below all came from one sample that was sequenced in a study of human T cells and chemical hapten exposure. TCRdb re-called the RACE reads through MiXCR, storing one row per CDR3 protein. The profile shows just under 60,000 distinct CDR3 sequences, about an eighth of them singletons. The time point is: patch test 3, about 24 weeks after DPC sensitization. Treatment: therapeutic diphenylcyclopropenone sensitization with weekly scalp DPC. The input for sequencing was whole blood, taken in connection with sensitization to the hapten diphenylcyclopropenone (DPC). The receptors were sampled from a man under 40 with alopecia areata. Some clones in this sample may be carry-over from other donors' samples.

This clonotype turned up a few times. The rearrangement joins TRBV4-1 to TRBJ1-5; weak D call: TRBD1 (5 bases). The CDR3 sequence is 16 residues long. Germline lookup yields CDR1 MGHRA and CDR2 YSYEKL. V lost 0 bases and J lost 2, with 11 bases in between. CDR3 region: CASSQDGGMGNQPQHF. The DNA for the CDR3 is TGCGCCAGCAGCCAAGATGGGGGGATGGGCAATCAGCCCCAGCATTTT.

This clonotype has just a few counts. This chain uses TRBV6-5 with TRBJ2-7; 9 bases line up with TRBD1. The CDR3 loop spans 13 amino acids. V lost 8 bases and J lost 3; bases outside the gene matches: 5. CDR1 is MNHEY, CDR2 SVGAGI, per germline. In nucleotides, the CDR3 is TGTGCCAGCCGGGACAGGGATAACTACGAGCAGTACTTC. This sequence encodes CASRDRDNYEQYF.

At least ten counts were recorded for this clonotype. The chain links TRBV28 to TRBJ1-5; D is ambiguous. This CDR3 spans 13 amino acids. Germline V gene sequence: CDR1 MDHEN, CDR2 SYDVKM. V lost 6 bases, J lost 6 bases, and 12 bases lay in between. The DNA of the CDR3 is TGTGCCAGCAGGTCCCAGCTTTTTCAGCCCCAGCATTTT. Encoded protein: CASRSQLFQPQHF.

Only a few counts were recorded for this clonotype. The chain uses TRBV12-3 or TRBV12-4 and TRBJ2-1, with a weak D call TRBD2 (5 bases). The CDR3 runs 15 residues. With 3 bases removed from V and 10 bases from J, the gap between germline ends came to 19 bases. The CDR3 DNA reads as TGTGCCAGCAGTTTTCGGCAGATCCTTGAGGGCGAGCAGTTCTTC. Translation gives CASSFRQILEGEQFF.

J is TRBJ1-2 and V is TRBV29-1, with a possible D match to TRBD1 (5 bases). The CDR3 has 13 amino acids. Germline V gives CDR1 SQVTM, CDR2 ANQGSEA. V lost 2 bases to trimming and J lost 6 bases, with 13 bases between them. Here the CDR3 reads CSVEKQRQNGYTF. DNA of the CDR3: TGCAGCGTTGAAAAACAGCGACAGAATGGCTACACCTTC.

This clonotype was counted ten times or more. The chain uses TRBV28 and TRBJ2-2, with a tentative D call TRBD1 (7 bases). The germline V gene encodes CDR1 MDHEN and CDR2 SYDVKM. The V end lost 5 bases, the J end lost 4 bases, and 14 bases lay between the germline ends. The CDR3 has 15 residues. The CDR3 region has the DNA TGTGCCAGCAGTGTGAGGCAGGGGGGCACCGGGGAGCTGTTTTTT. The encoded protein is CASSVRQGGTGELFF.

This clonotype came up many times. The gene calls are TRBV9 and TRBJ2-6; D is ambiguous. Trimming pared 0 bases from V and 2 bases from J, leaving 0 bases between. The germline V gene has CDR1 SGDLS and CDR2 YYNGEE. The CDR3 is made up of 13 amino acids. CDR3: CASSVAGANVLTF. For the CDR3, the DNA is TGTGCCAGCAGCGTAGCTGGGGCCAACGTCCTGACTTTC.

This clonotype occurred a few times. V gene TRBV19 combines with J gene TRBJ1-2, with D perhaps matching TRBD1 (6 bases). CDR3 length: 15 residues. Germline V gene data show CDR1 as LNHDA and CDR2 as SQIVND (reference sequence). V gave up 3 bases and J gave up 1 base, with 12 bases separating them. CDR3 residues: CASSIGDILNYGYTF. CDR3 nucleotides: TGTGCCAGTAGTATCGGGGACATCCTTAACTATGGCTACACCTTC.

This clonotype has at least ten counts. The CDR3 DNA reads TGTGCCAGCAGTTACTCAGGAAACACCGGGGAGCTGTTTTTT. It encodes CASSYSGNTGELFF. The V and J genes are TRBV6-5 and TRBJ2-2; D is unresolved. Germline CDR1 is MNHEY and CDR2 is SVGAGI. The V gene lost 0 bases and the J gene lost 2 bases, with 4 bases spanning the gap. This CDR3 comprises 14 residues.

The table lists this clonotype with many counts. This sequence joins TRBV7-9 and TRBJ1-2; 10 positions match TRBD1. Germline V gives CDR1 SEHNR, CDR2 FQNEAQ (reference sequence). This CDR3 comprises 15 residues. Unmatched junction bases numbered 2, after V lost 4 bases and J lost 0 bases. The CDR3 DNA is TGTGCCAGCAGCTCCGACAGGGGGCCTAACTATGGCTACACCTTC. This codes for CASSSDRGPNYGYTF.

This clonotype was recorded at least ten times. This rearrangement joins TRBV5-1 to TRBJ2-7, with 7 bases that match TRBD1. With 2 bases clipped from V and 5 bases from J, the junction kept 7 bases outside the gene matches. The CDR3 is made up of 14 amino acids. Germline CDR1 and CDR2: SGHRS and YFSETQ. CDR3 protein: CASSLPTGDDEQYF. CDR3 DNA sequence: TGCGCCAGCAGCTTACCTACAGGGGACGACGAGCAGTACTTC.

This clonotype has just a few counts. This chain links TRBV24-1 with TRBJ2-1; a weak D match, TRBD2 (5 bases). The germline V and J ends were trimmed by 0 bases and 7 bases, with 6 bases remaining between them. Germline lookup yields CDR1 KGHDR and CDR2 SFDVKD. The CDR3 length is 13 residues. CDR3 protein: CATSDLIANEQFF. The CDR3 DNA reads TGTGCCACCAGTGATTTGATAGCGAATGAGCAGTTCTTC.

This clonotype came up many times. The genes are TRBV5-1 and TRBJ2-2, with D uncertain. The V gene's germline CDR1 is SGHRS and CDR2 YFSETQ. The CDR3 runs to 13 residues. Trimming took off 0 bases at V and 6 bases at J, with 6 bases between the two ends. CDR3 coding DNA: TGCGCCAGCAGCTTGGTTTCGGCCGGGGAGCTGTTTTTT. It codes for CASSLVSAGELFF.

The chain joins TRBV14 to TRBJ2-7; TRBD1 matches 9 bases. V shed 4 bases, J shed 9 bases, and the junction held 10 bases outside the gene matches. Germline CDR1 and CDR2: SGHDN and FVKESK. The CDR3 is 14 amino acids. The CDR3 coding sequence is TGTGCCAGCAGCCCCGGGACAGGGTCTGGCAGGCAGTACTTC. Amino acids: CASSPGTGSGRQYF. Together with reference TRBV14 and TRBJ2-7, the CDR3 gives the full variable domain: EAGVTQFPSHSVIEKGQTVTLRCDPISGHDNLYWYRRVMGKEIKFLLHFVKESKQDESGMPNNRFLAERTGGTYSTLKVQPAELEDSGVYFCASSPGTGSGRQYFGPGTRLTVT.

The chain carries TRBV5-1 and TRBJ1-4; TRBD1 aligns across 7 bases. V lost 3 bases, J lost 4 bases, and 6 bases stayed unmatched. The length of the CDR3 is 15 residues. Germline assignment: CDR1 SGHRS and CDR2 YFSETQ. CDR3 loop: CASSSRDSINEKLFF. DNA of the CDR3: TGCGCCAGCAGCTCCCGGGACAGTATTAATGAAAAACTGTTTTTT.

This clonotype was found a few times. The DNA is left out, because the CDR3 cannot be placed on it with certainty; the CDR3 is given as TCRdb lists it. The CDR3 here is CASSYVGTGTGSLNF. The chain recombines TRBV6-6 with TRBJ2-4; the D segment call TRBD1 is taken from the table without a DNA check. The CDR3 is 15 residues long, ends included. Germline V lookup: CDR1 MNHNY, CDR2 SVGAGI (reference sequence).

This clonotype was found a few times. This chain joins TRBV20-1 and TRBJ1-5; D is perhaps TRBD1 (6 bases). Germline V gene lookup returns CDR1 DFQATT and CDR2 SNEGSKA (reference sequence). This CDR3 is built from 12 residues. Trimming shortened V by 8 bases and J by 4 bases, and 12 bases separated the two germline ends. The CDR3 reads CSSRTVNQPQHF. In DNA form, the CDR3 reads TGCAGTAGCCGGACAGTTAATCAGCCCCAGCATTTT.

This clonotype has a handful of counts. The chain joins TRBV20-1 to TRBJ2-3, with D unclear. The V end was cut by 3 bases, the J end by 4 bases, with 11 bases between. The CDR3 runs to 13 residues. Looked up from germline, CDR1 is DFQATT and CDR2 is SNEGSKA (reference sequence). The CDR3 nucleotides read TGCAGTGCTAGCGGTATGGCCGCAGATACGCAGTATTTT. It yields the protein CSASGMAADTQYF.

The chain is built from TRBV20-1 and TRBJ1-6; perhaps TRBD1 as D (5 bases). Per the germline V gene, CDR1 is DFQATT and CDR2 is SNEGSKA (reference sequence). The CDR3 extends over 12 amino acids. Trimming shortened V by 4 bases and J by 10 bases, and 11 bases separated the two germline ends. The CDR3 DNA reads TGCAGTGCTACAGGGTTTCGGTCACCCCTCCACTTT. Translation: CSATGFRSPLHF.

This chain connects TRBV28 to TRBJ1-1, with D possibly matching TRBD1 (5 bases). Trimming took 8 bases from V and 1 from J, leaving 17 bases between them. Per the germline V gene, CDR1 is MDHEN and CDR2 is SYDVKM. The CDR3 covers 15 residues. Here the CDR3 reads CASQIPSGPNTEAFF. CDR3 bases: TGTGCCAGCCAGATCCCGTCGGGACCGAACACTGAAGCTTTCTTT.